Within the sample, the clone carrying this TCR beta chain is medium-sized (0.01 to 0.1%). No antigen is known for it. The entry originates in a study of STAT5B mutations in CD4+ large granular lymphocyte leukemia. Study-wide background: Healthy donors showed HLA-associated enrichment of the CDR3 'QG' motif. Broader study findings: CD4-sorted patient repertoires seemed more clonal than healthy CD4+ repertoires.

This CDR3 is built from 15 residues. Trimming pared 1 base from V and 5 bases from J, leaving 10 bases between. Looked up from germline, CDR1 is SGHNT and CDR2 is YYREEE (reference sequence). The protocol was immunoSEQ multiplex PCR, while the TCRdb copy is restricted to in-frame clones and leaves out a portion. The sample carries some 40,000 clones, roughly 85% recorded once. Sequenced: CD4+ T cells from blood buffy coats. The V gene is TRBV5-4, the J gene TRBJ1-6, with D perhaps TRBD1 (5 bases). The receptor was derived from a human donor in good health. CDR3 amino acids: CASSLFRGDNSPLHF. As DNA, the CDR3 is TGTGCCAGCAGCTTGTTTCGGGGGGATAATTCACCCCTCCACTTT.